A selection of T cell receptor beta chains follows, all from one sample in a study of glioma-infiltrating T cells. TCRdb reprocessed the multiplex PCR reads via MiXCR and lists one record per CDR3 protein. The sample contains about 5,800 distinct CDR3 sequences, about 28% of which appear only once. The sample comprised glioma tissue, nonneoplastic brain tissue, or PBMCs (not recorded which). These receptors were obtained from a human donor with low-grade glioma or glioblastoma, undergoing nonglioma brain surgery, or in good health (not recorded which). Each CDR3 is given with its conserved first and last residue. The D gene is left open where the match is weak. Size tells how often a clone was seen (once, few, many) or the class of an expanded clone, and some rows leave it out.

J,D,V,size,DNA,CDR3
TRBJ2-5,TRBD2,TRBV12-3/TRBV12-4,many,TGTGCCAGCAGCCCTGGACTAGAACAAGAGACCCAGTACTTC,CASSPGLEQETQYF
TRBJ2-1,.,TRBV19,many,TGTGCCAGTAGTATAGTCCGTGGGAATGAGCAGTTCTTC,CASSIVRGNEQFF
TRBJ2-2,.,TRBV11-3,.,TGTGCCAGAAGCTTAGCAGCCGGGGGGCTGTTTTTT,CARSLAAGGLFF
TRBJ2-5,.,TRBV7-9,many,TGTGCCAGCAGCACGTGGTCCGCCTATCAAGAGACCCAGTACTTC,CASSTWSAYQETQYF
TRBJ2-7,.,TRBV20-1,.,TGCAGTGCTATACTGGGCGACGCCGTCCAAACCTACGAGCATTACTTC,CSAILGDAVQTYEHYF
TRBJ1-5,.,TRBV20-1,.,TGCAGTCCTTCAATCGGACGCCCCAGCACTCCGCCCCCGCAGTTT,CSPSIGRPSTPPPQF
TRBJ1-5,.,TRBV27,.,TGTGCCCGCAGTTTGAAAGGGGGAACTCAGACCCCGCATTTT,CARSLKGGTQTPHF
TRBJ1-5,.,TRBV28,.,TGTGCCCGCAGTTTTACACCTAATCAGGCCCAGCATTTT,CARSFTPNQAQHF
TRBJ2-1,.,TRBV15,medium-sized,TGTGCCACCAGCAGAGATACCCTCGGATTTGAGCAGTTCTTC,CATSRDTLGFEQFF
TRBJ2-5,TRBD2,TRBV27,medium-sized,TGTGCCAGCAGTTCCAGACTAGCGGGAGGGGTGCAAGAGACCCAGTACTTC,CASSSRLAGGVQETQYF
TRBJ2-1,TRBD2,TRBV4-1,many,TGCGCCAGCAGCCAGTTTGGGACTAGCGGTCCTCCATCCTACAATGAGCAGTTCTTC,CASSQFGTSGPPSYNEQFF
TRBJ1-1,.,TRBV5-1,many,TGCGCCAGCAGCTTTGACACTTTCACTGAAGCTTTCTTT,CASSFDTFTEAFF
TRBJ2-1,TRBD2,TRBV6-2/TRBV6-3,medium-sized,TGTGCCAGCAGTCGACCGGGACTAGCGACCTACAATGAGCAGTTCTTC,CASSRPGLATYNEQFF
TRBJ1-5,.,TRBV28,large,TGTGCCAGCAGGAGGGAAGGGGGAAGCAATCAGCCCCAGCATTTT,CASRREGGSNQPQHF
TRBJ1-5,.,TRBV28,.,TGTGCCACCAGGGGAACTGGGGGTGGCAATCAGCCCCAGCATTTT,CATRGTGGGNQPQHF
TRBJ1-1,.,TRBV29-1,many,TGCAGCGTTGGGGTTTATTGGGGACCGAACACTGAAGCTTTCTTT,CSVGVYWGPNTEAFF
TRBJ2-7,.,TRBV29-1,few,TGCAGCGTTGCAGGAGGCACGGGGGTTGCCTACGAGCAGTACTTC,CSVAGGTGVAYEQYF
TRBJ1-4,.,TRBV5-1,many,TGCGCCAGCAGCCCCTCAGACGCAACTAATGAAAAACTGTTTTTT,CASSPSDATNEKLFF
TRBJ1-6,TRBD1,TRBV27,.,TGTGCCAGCAGTCCACGGACAGGGACGGGGGGCATTACTTCACCCCTCCACTTT,CASSPRTGTGGITSPLHF
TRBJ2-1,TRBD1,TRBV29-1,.,TGCAGCGTAAGGACAGGAGACGGCTACGAGCAGTTCTTC,CSVRTGDGYEQFF
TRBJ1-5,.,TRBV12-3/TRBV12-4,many,TGTGCCAGCACAGTACTGGGCAATCAGCCCCAGCATTTT,CASTVLGNQPQHF
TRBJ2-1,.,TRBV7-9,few,TGTGCCAGCAGCTTAAGACAGCCCAATGAGCAGTTCTTC,CASSLRQPNEQFF
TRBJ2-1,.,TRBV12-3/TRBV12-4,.,TGTGCCAGCAGTCCTCGTACCAAAAACAATGATCAGTTCTTC,CASSPRTKNNDQFF
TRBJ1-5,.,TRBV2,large,TGTGCCAGCAGCCGGCGGTCCGGAAATCAGCCCCAGCATTTT,CASSRRSGNQPQHF
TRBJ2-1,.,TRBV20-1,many,TGCAGTGCCTCACGGCCCCCAGCGGATGAGCAGTTCTTC,CSASRPPADEQFF
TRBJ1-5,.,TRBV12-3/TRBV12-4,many,TGTGCCAGCATGCGAGGAGGGGTGCCCCAGCATTTT,CASMRGGVPQHF
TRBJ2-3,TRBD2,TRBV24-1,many,TGTGCCACCAGTGACTTAAGGACTAGCGGGGACAGCACAGATACGCAGTATTTT,CATSDLRTSGDSTDTQYF
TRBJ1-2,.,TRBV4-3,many,TGCGCCAGCAGCCAAGAAGGAGGGAGATACTATGGCTACACCTTC,CASSQEGGRYYGYTF
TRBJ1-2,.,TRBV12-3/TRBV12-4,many,TGTGCCAGCAGTTTATACGCACTTAACTATGGCTACACCTTC,CASSLYALNYGYTF
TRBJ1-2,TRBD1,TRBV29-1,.,TGCAGCGTTCCAAGGCCAGGGGGAATAGCTAACTATGGCTACACCTTC,CSVPRPGGIANYGYTF
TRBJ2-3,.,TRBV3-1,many,TGTGCCAGCAGTCTTGGCCACGGGACTGCGCAGTATTTT,CASSLGHGTAQYF
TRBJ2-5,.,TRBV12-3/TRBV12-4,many,TGTGCCAGCAGTGACCCGTGGACAGAGGGAGGGCAAGAGACCCAGTACTTC,CASSDPWTEGGQETQYF
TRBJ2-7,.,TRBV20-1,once,TGCAGTGCTAGTCAATCGGGAGCCGAGCAGTACTTC,CSASQSGAEQYF
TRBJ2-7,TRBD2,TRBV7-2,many,TGTGCCAGCAGCTCCCGGGGGGGGGCGGGAGGGCTCCACGTCTACGAGCAGTACTTC,CASSSRGGAGGLHVYEQYF
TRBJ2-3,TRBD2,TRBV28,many,TGTGCCAGCAGTCAACCCGGGACTAGCGGAAACACAGATACGCAGTATTTT,CASSQPGTSGNTDTQYF
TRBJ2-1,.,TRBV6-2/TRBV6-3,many,TGTGCCAGCAGTTACTGGACAGCGTCATACAATGAGCAGTTCTTC,CASSYWTASYNEQFF
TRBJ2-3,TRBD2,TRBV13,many,TGTGCCAGCAGCCCGACTAGCGGGACTAGCACAGATACGCAGTATTTT,CASSPTSGTSTDTQYF
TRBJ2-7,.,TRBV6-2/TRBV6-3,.,TGTGCCGGCACCGGCTGTTCTGGCTTTTCCGCCTTCTGCGCGCATTCCTTC,CAGTGCSGFSAFCAHSF
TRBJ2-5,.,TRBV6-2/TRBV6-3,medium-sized,TGTGCCAGCAGTTATCCGAACGCGCTAGAGACCCAGTACTTC,CASSYPNALETQYF
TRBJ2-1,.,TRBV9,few,TGTGCCAGCAGCCAAAGCCCTAGCTCCTACAATGAGCAGTTCTTC,CASSQSPSSYNEQFF
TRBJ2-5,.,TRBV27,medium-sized,TGTGCCAGCAGTCCGGACTACCCACAAGAGACCCAGTACTTC,CASSPDYPQETQYF
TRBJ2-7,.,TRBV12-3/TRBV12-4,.,TGTGCCAGCAGCCCTTTCGGGAGTCCCTACGAGCAGTACTTC,CASSPFGSPYEQYF
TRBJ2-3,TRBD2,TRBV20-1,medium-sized,TGCAGTGCTACGGGACTAGCGGGAGCAGATACGCAGTATTTT,CSATGLAGADTQYF
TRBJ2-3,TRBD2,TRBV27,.,TGTGCCAGCAGTTTAGTGTCAAGCGGGAGAACGCAGTATTTT,CASSLVSSGRTQYF
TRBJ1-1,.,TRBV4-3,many,TGCGCCAGCAGCCAAGATCGAGAGGGGCGGAGGGGCACTGAAGCTTTCTTT,CASSQDREGRRGTEAFF